The clone carrying this T cell receptor beta chain has only one observation. The sample belongs to a study of blood T cells in healthy people across ages. The CDR3 has 15 amino acids. CDR1 and CDR2 (germline): SEHNR, FQNEAQ (reference sequence). V was pared by 4 bases and J by 1 base, with 13 bases between. The authors ran a second PCR of roughly 6 to 12 cycles using a sample-barcoded 5' primer and a J-beta primer mix. TCRdb fed the 5' RACE reads into MiXCR, producing one record per CDR3 protein. The sample gives 800,000 to 950,000 distinct CDR3 sequences, 35% to 40% of which show up once; roughly 13% is in the top ten.

The sample comprised blood. J is TRBJ1-1 and V is TRBV7-9; TRBD1 might be the D (5 bases). The TCR comes from a man younger than 30 in good health. The CDR3 nucleotides are TGTGCCAGCAGCTCAGTGGGGACGTCGAACACTGAAGCTTTCTTT. It codes for CASSSVGTSNTEAFF.